The rows below give T cell receptor beta chains drawn from one sample of a study of blood T cell repertoires in COVID-19. Assay: immunoSEQ multiplex PCR; the TCRdb copy retains only in-frame clones and omits some. Of some 290,000 clones in the sample, about nine tenths were seen once. The sample comprised PBMCs or T cells enriched from blood (not recorded which). All receptors derive from a woman in her thirties or forties with acute COVID-19. The CDR3 runs from the conserved cysteine through the conserved F or W.

j_gene: TRBJ2-5; len: 16; v_gene: TRBV11-2; CDR3aa: CASSSWTSGIGETQYF
j_gene: TRBJ1-3; len: 14; v_gene: TRBV7-2; CDR3aa: CASSSGGTAGTIYF
j_gene: TRBJ1-2; len: 13; v_gene: TRBV7-2; CDR3aa: CASSRDRNYGYTF
j_gene: TRBJ1-1; len: 13; v_gene: TRBV30; CDR3aa: CAWSVSGSTEAFF
j_gene: TRBJ2-1; len: 12; v_gene: TRBV7-9; CDR3aa: CASSLGVNEQFF
j_gene: TRBJ1-2; len: 13; v_gene: TRBV19; CDR3aa: CASSKARVIGYTF
j_gene: TRBJ1-4; len: 17; v_gene: TRBV28; CDR3aa: CASSLIGQGSTNEKLFF
j_gene: TRBJ2-5; len: 15; v_gene: TRBV2; CDR3aa: CASSVLAGGLGTQYF
j_gene: TRBJ1-5; len: 17; v_gene: TRBV28; CDR3aa: CASSRTGQRMSNQPQHF
j_gene: TRBJ1-1; len: 14; v_gene: TRBV7-9; CDR3aa: CASSPPGHRSEAFF
j_gene: TRBJ1-2; len: 13; v_gene: TRBV28; CDR3aa: CASTSRTAAGYTF
j_gene: TRBJ2-7; len: 13; v_gene: TRBV19; CDR3aa: CASSIGGEDEQYF
j_gene: TRBJ1-5; len: 15; v_gene: TRBV6-2/TRBV6-3; CDR3aa: CASSPGQQGNQPQHF
j_gene: TRBJ1-5; len: 16; v_gene: TRBV10-3; CDR3aa: CAISAHGSHSNQPQHF
j_gene: TRBJ2-7; len: 15; v_gene: TRBV25-1; CDR3aa: CASSGRDPALGEQYF
j_gene: TRBJ2-7; len: 12; v_gene: TRBV2; CDR3aa: CASKSGPYEQYF
j_gene: TRBJ1-1; len: 16; v_gene: TRBV2; CDR3aa: CASTRDRQGMNTEAFF
j_gene: TRBJ2-7; len: 14; v_gene: TRBV4-1; CDR3aa: CASSQTVAANEQYF
j_gene: TRBJ2-1; len: 12; v_gene: TRBV30; CDR3aa: CAWSPTYNEQFF
j_gene: TRBJ1-6; len: 15; v_gene: TRBV4-2; CDR3aa: CASSQGEGPNSPLHF
j_gene: TRBJ2-7; len: 15; v_gene: TRBV18; CDR3aa: CASSPPGHRGYEQYF
j_gene: TRBJ1-5; len: 14; v_gene: TRBV18; CDR3aa: CASSPGRGTQPQHF
j_gene: TRBJ2-7; len: 13; v_gene: TRBV5-1; CDR3aa: CASSATPTYEQYF
j_gene: TRBJ2-2; len: 14; v_gene: TRBV4-1; CDR3aa: CASSRAISTGELFF
j_gene: TRBJ1-1; len: 14; v_gene: TRBV5-1; CDR3aa: CASSLNTGVTEAFF
j_gene: TRBJ2-1; len: 17; v_gene: TRBV11-2; CDR3aa: CASSLNRGGSSYNEQFF
j_gene: TRBJ2-7; len: 14; v_gene: TRBV5-6; CDR3aa: CASSTTGGVYEQYF
j_gene: TRBJ1-1; len: 14; v_gene: TRBV29-1; CDR3aa: CSVGTGRGNTEAFF
j_gene: TRBJ1-2; len: 13; v_gene: TRBV19; CDR3aa: CASSITTPYGYTF
j_gene: TRBJ2-1; len: 15; v_gene: TRBV9; CDR3aa: CASSVLAGVNNEQFF
j_gene: TRBJ1-4; len: 16; v_gene: TRBV4-1; CDR3aa: CASSQAPTGGNEKLFF
j_gene: TRBJ1-6; len: 16; v_gene: TRBV7-8; CDR3aa: CASSLSQGSKDSPLHF
j_gene: TRBJ1-2; len: 13; v_gene: TRBV9; CDR3aa: CASSVTGSYGYTF
j_gene: TRBJ1-4; len: 17; v_gene: TRBV5-1; CDR3aa: CASSYFGPGSTNEKLFF
j_gene: TRBJ2-5; len: 13; v_gene: TRBV18; CDR3aa: CASSREVQETQYF
j_gene: TRBJ1-3; len: 14; v_gene: TRBV27; CDR3aa: CASSPRGSGNTIYF
j_gene: TRBJ1-5; len: 14; v_gene: TRBV5-1; CDR3aa: CASSLQTGGQPQHF
j_gene: TRBJ1-1; len: 19; v_gene: TRBV5-6; CDR3aa: CASSFWEAGAVWGNTEAFF
j_gene: TRBJ1-2; len: 14; v_gene: TRBV27; CDR3aa: CASRNTGTRYGYTF
j_gene: TRBJ2-1; len: 14; v_gene: TRBV2; CDR3aa: CASSDPGTYNEQFF
j_gene: TRBJ1-4; len: 15; v_gene: TRBV9; CDR3aa: CASSVGVTTNEKLFF
j_gene: TRBJ2-1; len: 21; v_gene: TRBV6-4; CDR3aa: CASSDSMGRPRLAGVTNEQFF
j_gene: TRBJ2-2; len: 14; v_gene: TRBV19; CDR3aa: CASTTTGATGELFF
j_gene: TRBJ1-6; len: 15; v_gene: TRBV30; CDR3aa: CAWGAGFPLGSPLHF
j_gene: TRBJ1-4; len: 14; v_gene: TRBV5-4; CDR3aa: CASRLNSEGEKLFF
j_gene: TRBJ2-1; len: 16; v_gene: TRBV9; CDR3aa: CASSHPSGLAGGPGIF
j_gene: TRBJ2-1; len: 16; v_gene: TRBV5-1; CDR3aa: CASIPGAGGVVSEQFF
j_gene: TRBJ2-7; len: 14; v_gene: TRBV5-4; CDR3aa: CASSVGLSENEQYF
j_gene: TRBJ1-4; len: 16; v_gene: TRBV4-2; CDR3aa: CASSQDRGTANEKLFF